One sample yielded the 31 T cell receptor beta chains listed below, sequenced in a study of shared clonotypes between healthy human individuals. Some clones are missing from TCRdb's copy, which holds only in-frame ones; the method was immunoSEQ multiplex PCR. The sample records about 1 million clones, 70% to 80% being singletons. Sequenced input: memory CD4+ T cells from PBMCs. Subset described: CD45RA-negative fraction. The receptors derive from a young man in good health. Some clones in this sample may be carry-over from other donors' samples.

This chain links TRBV28 with TRBJ2-7, with D maybe TRBD1 (5 bases). Trimming removed 6 bases from V and 6 bases from J, with 12 bases in between. CDR1 is MDHEN and CDR2 is SYDVKM in the germline V gene. The CDR3 loop spans 12 amino acids. The chain's CDR3 is CASRPTGSEQYF. The CDR3 DNA reads TGTGCCAGCAGACCTACAGGATCCGAGCAGTACTTC.

The chain carries TRBV7-2 and TRBJ1-4, with 7 bases that match TRBD1. CDR3 size: 14 residues. The V and J ends lost 1 base and 6 bases, in that order; junction bases with no gene match: 2. CDR1 is SGHTA, CDR2 FQGNSA, per germline. Here the CDR3 reads CASSLEGGDEKLFF. The CDR3 DNA reads TGTGCCAGCAGCTTAGAAGGGGGCGATGAAAAACTGTTTTTT.

This clone occurred once. The V call is TRBV9, the J call TRBJ1-2; TRBD1 is a possible D gene (5 bases). Looked up from germline, CDR1 is SGDLS and CDR2 is YYNGEE. The CDR3 contains 13 residues. Between the trimmed V and J ends, which lost 0 bases and 8 bases, there was a span of 11 bases. CDR3 sequence reads: CASSVGWGDGYTF. The DNA for the CDR3 is TGTGCCAGCAGCGTAGGCTGGGGGGACGGCTACACCTTC.

CDR3 sequence reads: CAISESESWTQHF. CDR3 DNA: TGTGCCATCAGTGAGTCGGAGTCATGGACCCAGCATTTT. The chain employs TRBV10-3 and TRBJ1-5; unclear D gene. V was trimmed by 0 bases and J by 11 bases, leaving 11 bases between them. CDR1 is ENHRY and CDR2 is SYGVKD in the germline V gene. The CDR3 is 13 amino acids.

This rearrangement joins TRBV29-1 to TRBJ1-1; no reliable D call. CDR3 length: 16 residues. Germline V CDR1 and CDR2: SQVTM, ANQGSEA. Trimming left V 0 bases short and J 1 base short, with 15 bases between. CDR3 in amino acids: CSVEDRRYGRNTEAFF. CDR3 DNA sequence: TGCAGCGTTGAAGATCGGAGGTATGGGAGGAACACTGAAGCTTTCTTT.

The chain links TRBV6-4 to TRBJ2-2; D possibly corresponds to TRBD1 (5 bases). The germline gives CDR1 MRHNA, CDR2 SNTAGT. The CDR3 runs to 17 residues. Deletions cut 3 bases from V and 1 base from J, with 15 bases between. This CDR3 reads CASSDSQDSKNTGELFF. In DNA, the CDR3 is TGTGCCAGCAGTGATTCACAGGATTCAAAGAACACCGGGGAGCTGTTTTTT.

The CDR3 DNA reads TGCGCCAGCAGCCCGACACTGCCGACCGGGACAATCTACGAGCAGTACTTC. Its protein is CASSPTLPTGTIYEQYF. The chain recombines TRBV5-1 with TRBJ2-7; D possibly corresponds to TRBD1 (6 bases). The CDR3 has 17 residues. V lost 4 bases to trimming and J lost 3 bases, with 23 bases between them. Germline V gene data show CDR1 as SGHRS and CDR2 as YFSETQ. Filled out from reference TRBV5-1 and TRBJ2-7, the complete variable domain reads KAGVTQTPRYLIKTRGQQVTLSCSPISGHRSVSWYQQTPGQGLQFLFEYFSETQRNKGNFPGRFSGRQFSNSRSEMNVSTLELGDSALYLCASSPTLPTGTIYEQYFGPGTRLTVT.

This chain uses TRBV9 with TRBJ1-2; D is unresolved. Looked up from germline, CDR1 is SGDLS and CDR2 is YYNGEE. The germline V and J ends were trimmed by 4 bases and 4 bases, with 17 bases remaining between them. The CDR3 extends over 15 amino acids. For the CDR3, the DNA is TGTGCCAGCAGCCCTTTGGGCAGTTACCTCTATGGCTACACCTTC. Its translation is CASSPLGSYLYGYTF.

V is TRBV7-2 and J is TRBJ2-7, with 14 bases fitting TRBD2. V shed 6 bases, J shed 5 bases, and the junction held 18 bases outside the gene matches. Germline CDR1 is SGHTA and CDR2 is FQGNSA. The CDR3 loop spans 19 amino acids. The CDR3 loop is CASSRGGLAGGPYSDEQYF. In DNA, the CDR3 is TGTGCCAGCAGTCGAGGTGGACTAGCGGGAGGACCCTATAGTGACGAGCAGTACTTC.

J is TRBJ1-6 and V is TRBV7-9; D is ambiguous. Trimming stripped 5 bases from V and 7 bases from J, with 15 bases between. The length of the CDR3 is 15 residues. In germline, CDR1 is SEHNR, CDR2 FQNEAQ (reference sequence). CDR3 region: CASSLGRSENSPLHF. DNA for the CDR3: TGTGCCAGCAGCCTCGGGCGGTCAGAAAATTCACCCCTCCACTTT. Filled out from reference TRBV7-9 and TRBJ1-6, the complete variable domain reads DTGVSQNPRHKITKRGQNVTFRCDPISEHNRLYWYRQTLGQGPEFLTYFQNEAQLEKSRLLSDRFSAERPKGSFSTLEIQRTEQGDSAMYLCASSLGRSENSPLHFGNGTRLTVT.

The V call is TRBV28, the J call TRBJ2-7; 12 bases agree with TRBD2. CDR3 length: 16 amino acids. After removal of 7 bases from V and 6 bases from J, the junction contained 13 bases not matched to a gene. The germline CDR1 and CDR2 sequences are MDHEN and SYDVKM. CDR3 in DNA: TGTGCCAGCATTTTTAGCACTACGGGACTAGCGGGCGAGCAGTACTTC. Translated: CASIFSTTGLAGEQYF. The full variable domain, with the rest looked up from reference TRBV28 and TRBJ2-7, is DVKVTQSSRYLVKRTGEKVFLECVQDMDHENMFWYRQDPGLGLRLIYFSYDVKMKEKGDIPEGYSVSREKKERFSLILESASTNQTSMYLCASIFSTTGLAGEQYFGPGTRLTVT.

The genes are TRBV28 and TRBJ2-3, with unresolved D. Trimming stripped 2 bases from V and 4 bases from J, with 16 bases between. This CDR3 is 16 amino acids long. Looked up from germline, CDR1 is MDHEN and CDR2 is SYDVKM. The CDR3 loop is CASSLRTNAGPDTQYF. DNA for the CDR3: TGTGCCAGCAGTTTACGGACCAACGCCGGGCCAGATACGCAGTATTTT. The whole variable domain, filled in from reference TRBV28 and TRBJ2-3, reads DVKVTQSSRYLVKRTGEKVFLECVQDMDHENMFWYRQDPGLGLRLIYFSYDVKMKEKGDIPEGYSVSREKKERFSLILESASTNQTSMYLCASSLRTNAGPDTQYFGPGTRLTVL.

The chain recombines TRBV5-5 with TRBJ2-3; 7 bases line up with TRBD2. CDR3 size: 16 residues. The V gene end was trimmed by 0 bases and the J gene end by 2 bases; junction bases not matched to a gene: 6. Germline CDR1 and CDR2: SGHKS and YYEKEE (reference sequence). CDR3 in amino acids: CASSLGVSGNTDTQYF. CDR3 in DNA: TGTGCCAGCAGCTTGGGGGTCAGCGGGAACACAGATACGCAGTATTTT.

The V call is TRBV30, the J call TRBJ2-1, with 8 positions matching TRBD2. V was pared by 2 bases and J by 7 bases, with 13 bases of the junction left unmatched. The CDR3 covers 16 residues. Germline assignment: CDR1 GTSNPN and CDR2 SVGIG (reference sequence). CDR3 in DNA: TGTGCCTGGAGTAAAATACTAGCGGCCAGGTGGAATGAGCAGTTCTTC. It yields the protein CAWSKILAARWNEQFF.

This chain connects TRBV13 to TRBJ2-7, with a possible D match to TRBD1 (6 bases). Germline V gene lookup returns CDR1 PRHDT and CDR2 FYEKMQ (reference sequence). The V gene lost 4 bases and the J gene lost 4 bases, with 26 bases spanning the gap. The CDR3 loop spans 18 amino acids. The CDR3, as DNA: TGTGCCAGCAGCTCAGAGGGGGTAGGCGCGAAGGGCACTTACGAGCAGTACTTC. Its protein product is CASSSEGVGAKGTYEQYF. Full variable domain (missing parts from reference TRBV13 and TRBJ2-7): AAGVIQSPRHLIKEKRETATLKCYPIPRHDTVYWYQQGPGQDPQFLISFYEKMQSDKGSIPDRFSAQQFSDYHSELNMSSLELGDSALYFCASSSEGVGAKGTYEQYFGPGTRLTVT.

A single count supports this clone. CDR3 sequence (DNA): TGTGCCAGCAGCCGGACTAGCGGGAGCTACGAGCAGTACTTC. It specifies CASSRTSGSYEQYF. This chain joins TRBV11-3 and TRBJ2-7, with TRBD2 matching over 13 bases. This CDR3 comprises 14 residues. Germline V gene lookup returns CDR1 SGHNT and CDR2 YENEEA. The ends lost 5 bases at V and 3 bases at J; junction bases unmatched: 1.

This clone was picked up one time. The CDR3 DNA reads as TGTGCCATACAGGGGGCGGGAGATACGCAGTATTTT. Its translation: CAIQGAGDTQYF. This chain uses TRBV10-3 with TRBJ2-3, with TRBD1 identical over 9 bases. V lost 9 bases, J lost 5 bases, and 3 bases stayed unmatched. Germline V gene lookup returns CDR1 ENHRY and CDR2 SYGVKD. The CDR3 totals 12 residues.

V is TRBV29-1 and J is TRBJ2-5, with D hard to call. The V and J ends lost 4 bases and 3 bases respectively, with 9 bases between them. The germline gives CDR1 SQVTM, CDR2 ANQGSEA. The CDR3 has 12 amino acids. CDR3 sequence: CSVVLDEETQYF. The DNA of the CDR3 is TGCAGCGTTGTATTGGATGAAGAGACCCAGTACTTC.

The V and J genes are TRBV5-4 and TRBJ1-2; maybe TRBD1 (5 bases). Trimming removed 4 bases at V and 5 bases at J, with 15 bases between. CDR1 is SGHNT and CDR2 is YYREEE in the germline V gene (reference sequence). This CDR3 region has 14 residues. CDR3 amino acids: CASSRVGGEYGYTF. The CDR3 bases are TGTGCCAGCAGCCGGGTGGGGGGTGAATATGGCTACACCTTC.

This clone was counted only a few times. The chain links TRBV7-6 to TRBJ2-7; 8 bases are shared with TRBD2. The CDR3 spans 16 residues. In germline, CDR1 is SGHVS, CDR2 FNYEAQ. V gave up 1 base and J gave up 1 base; unmatched junction bases: 6. CDR3 bases: TGTGCCAGCAGCTTAGGTTACGGGAGGGGATCCTACGAGCAGTACTTC. It encodes CASSLGYGRGSYEQYF.

The CDR3 sequence: CASSLFGAYGYTF. CDR3 nucleotides: TGTGCCAGCAGCTTGTTTGGGGCTTATGGCTACACCTTC. V is TRBV5-6 and J is TRBJ1-2, with D maybe TRBD1 (5 bases). Germline values: CDR1 SGHDT, CDR2 YYEEEE. The CDR3 covers 13 residues. V was trimmed by 1 base and J by 5 bases, leaving 9 bases between them. Filled out from reference TRBV5-6 and TRBJ1-2, the complete variable domain reads DAGVTQSPTHLIKTRGQQVTLRCSPKSGHDTVSWYQQALGQGPQFIFQYYEEEERQRGNFPDRFSGHQFPNYSSELNVNALLLGDSALYLCASSLFGAYGYTFGSGTRLTVV.

The chain couples TRBV5-1 to TRBJ2-4, with 15 bases fitting TRBD2. Losses at the gene ends were 4 bases for V and 8 bases for J; bases not matched to a gene: 4. Germline loops: CDR1 SGHRS, CDR2 YFSETQ. This CDR3 contains 15 residues. The CDR3: CASSRTSGREDIQYF. The CDR3 DNA sequence: TGCGCCAGCAGCCGGACTAGCGGGAGGGAGGACATTCAGTACTTC. Based on the CDR3 plus reference TRBV5-1 and TRBJ2-4, the full variable domain is KAGVTQTPRYLIKTRGQQVTLSCSPISGHRSVSWYQQTPGQGLQFLFEYFSETQRNKGNFPGRFSGRQFSNSRSEMNVSTLELGDSALYLCASSRTSGREDIQYFGAGTRLSVL.

This chain uses TRBV7-8 with TRBJ2-2, with 12 bases fitting TRBD2. Germline values: CDR1 SGHVS, CDR2 FQNEAQ. The CDR3 contains 17 residues. Unmatched junction bases numbered 12, after V lost 5 bases and J lost 8 bases. The CDR3, as DNA: TGTGCCAGCAGCATAAGTCGACTAGCGGGAGTTTCAGGGGAGCTGTTTTTT. As protein: CASSISRLAGVSGELFF.

On this clone itself: The DNA is left out, because the CDR3 cannot be placed on it with certainty; the CDR3 is given as TCRdb lists it. The rearrangement joins TRBV19 to TRBJ2-1. Germline V gives CDR1 LNHDA, CDR2 SQIVND (reference sequence). The CDR3 contains 15 residues when both ends are counted. The CDR3 spells CASSIVLRAPSPQFF.

The chain combines TRBV7-2 with TRBJ2-3, with TRBD2 matching over 7 bases. Trimming cost V 3 bases and J 4 bases; bases outside gene matches: 13. The CDR3 extends over 17 amino acids. The germline gives CDR1 SGHTA, CDR2 FQGNSA. The CDR3 region has the DNA TGTGCCAGCAGCTTCCGCGGGAGCGTGTTTAGCGCAGATACGCAGTATTTT. It specifies CASSFRGSVFSADTQYF.

V and J are TRBV7-9 and TRBJ2-7; D unclear. CDR3 length: 12 residues. Germline assignment: CDR1 SEHNR and CDR2 FQNEAQ (reference sequence). V was clipped by 4 bases and J by 3 bases, with 7 bases between them. CDR3 sequence reads: CASSSLLYEQYF. CDR3 coding DNA: TGTGCCAGCAGCTCACTCCTCTACGAGCAGTACTTC.

The CDR3 coding sequence is TGTGCCAGCAGCTCGAAAGACAGAGGATACAATGAGCAGTTCTTC. Its protein product is CASSSKDRGYNEQFF. The chain recombines TRBV5-4 with TRBJ2-1; a weak D match, TRBD1 (5 bases). Trimming removed 3 bases at V and 4 bases at J, with 14 bases between. The CDR3 loop spans 15 amino acids. Germline V gene sequence: CDR1 SGHNT, CDR2 YYREEE (reference sequence).

The gene calls are TRBV6-5 and TRBJ1-2; a possible D gene is TRBD1 (5 bases). Germline assignment: CDR1 MNHEY and CDR2 SVGAGI. The V and J ends lost 7 bases and 2 bases respectively, with 11 bases between them. The CDR3 consists of 13 residues. CDR3 in DNA: TGTGCCAGCAAAGACAGCAAAAACTATGGCTACACCTTC. As protein: CASKDSKNYGYTF.

The V call is TRBV7-2, the J call TRBJ1-2; the D gene is possibly TRBD1 (6 bases). This CDR3 comprises 14 residues. Germline CDR1 and CDR2: SGHTA and FQGNSA. The V end lost 0 bases, the J end lost 5 bases, and 10 bases lay between the germline ends. The CDR3 is CASSLAGQTYGYTF. CDR3 coding DNA: TGTGCCAGCAGCTTAGCTGGACAGACATATGGCTACACCTTC.

This chain connects TRBV28 to TRBJ2-1; D is undetermined. The V end was cut by 7 bases, the J end by 2 bases, with 12 bases between. The CDR3 runs 14 residues. Germline CDR1 and CDR2: MDHEN and SYDVKM. The chain's CDR3 is CASNPSGPYNEQFF. CDR3 DNA: TGTGCCAGCAACCCCTCTGGGCCCTACAATGAGCAGTTCTTC.

V gene TRBV2 combines with J gene TRBJ2-2; a possible D gene is TRBD1 (5 bases). CDR1 and CDR2 from the germline V gene are SNHLY and FYNNEI. The V and J ends lost 4 bases and 3 bases respectively, with 6 bases between them. The CDR3 runs to 13 residues. CDR3 protein: CASSGGDTGELFF. DNA for the CDR3: TGTGCCAGCAGTGGGGGCGACACCGGGGAGCTGTTTTTT.